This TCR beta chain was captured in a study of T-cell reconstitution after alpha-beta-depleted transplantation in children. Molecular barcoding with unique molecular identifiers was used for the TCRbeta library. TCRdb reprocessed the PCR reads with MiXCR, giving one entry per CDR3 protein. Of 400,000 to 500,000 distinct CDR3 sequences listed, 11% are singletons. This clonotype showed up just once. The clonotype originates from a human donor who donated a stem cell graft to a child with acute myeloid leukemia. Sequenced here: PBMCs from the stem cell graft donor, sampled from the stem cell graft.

The CDR3 loop is CASSQYEGDEQYF. DNA for the CDR3: TGCGCCAGCAGTCAATACGAGGGAGACGAGCAGTACTTC. The V call is TRBV23-1, the J call TRBJ2-7; TRBD2 might be the D (5 bases). TRBV23-1 is labeled an ORF, and its function is uncertain. The CDR3 is made up of 13 amino acids. V lost 1 base and J 5 bases, leaving 9 bases between the germline ends.